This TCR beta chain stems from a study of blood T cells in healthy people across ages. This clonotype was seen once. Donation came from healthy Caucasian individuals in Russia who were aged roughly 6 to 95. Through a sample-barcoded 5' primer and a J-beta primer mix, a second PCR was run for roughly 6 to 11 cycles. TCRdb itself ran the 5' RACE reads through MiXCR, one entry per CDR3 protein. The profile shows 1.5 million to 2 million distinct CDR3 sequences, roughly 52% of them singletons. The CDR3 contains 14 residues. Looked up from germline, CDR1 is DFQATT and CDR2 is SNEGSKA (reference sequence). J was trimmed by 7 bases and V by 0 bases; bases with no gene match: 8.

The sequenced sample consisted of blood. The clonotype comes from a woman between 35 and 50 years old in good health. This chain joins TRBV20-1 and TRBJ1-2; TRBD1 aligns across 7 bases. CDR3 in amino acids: CSARDPRQGGGYTF. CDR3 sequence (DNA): TGCAGTGCTAGAGATCCCCGGCAGGGGGGTGGCTACACCTTC.